Reported below is one T cell receptor beta chain. This record belongs to a study of control samples from healthy donors and cancer patients. CDR3 size: 16 residues. Germline-derived CDR1 and CDR2 are MDHEN and SYDVKM. V lost 6 bases and J 2 bases, leaving 19 bases between the germline ends. Data came from immunoSEQ multiplex PCR; TCRdb stores just in-frame clones and leaves some out. In the table there are around 160,000 clones, roughly 93% of which are singletons. The specimen was blood. The receptor was isolated from a young man in good health. The V call is TRBV28, the J call TRBJ2-5; possible D gene TRBD1, 6 bases. The CDR3: CASRFFRDTPQETQYF. In DNA, the CDR3 is TGTGCCAGCAGATTTTTCCGGGACACCCCACAAGAGACCCAGTACTTC.